The 8 T cell receptor beta chains presented below share a single source sample, sequenced in a study of cytomegalovirus exposure and HLA in healthy donors. Profiling relied on immunoSEQ multiplex PCR, and the TCRdb table lists in-frame clones only, not all of them. The sample contains 80,000 to 95,000 clones, 85% to 95% of which appear only once. The sequencing input was PBMCs. All receptors derive from a woman in her twenties or thirties in good health and CMV-seropositive.

The chain combines TRBV5-1 with TRBJ2-3; tentative D call: TRBD2 (5 bases). Trimming left V 4 bases short and J 0 bases short, with 18 bases between. The germline V gene encodes CDR1 SGHRS and CDR2 YFSETQ. The length of the CDR3 is 17 residues. DNA of the CDR3: TGCGCCAGCAGCCCCCTTGGGGAGAGAACTAGCACAGATACGCAGTATTTT. As protein: CASSPLGERTSTDTQYF.

There are a few counts of this clone. The rearrangement joins TRBV7-6 to TRBJ2-2; D possibly corresponds to TRBD2 (6 bases). From germline, CDR1 is SGHVS and CDR2 FNYEAQ. Between the trimmed V and J ends, which lost 2 bases and 4 bases, there was a span of 14 bases. CDR3 length equals 16 residues. CDR3 sequence: CASSLTPGAGTGELFF. In nucleotides, the CDR3 is TGTGCCAGCAGCTTAACTCCGGGAGCGGGCACCGGGGAGCTGTTTTTT.

This chain connects TRBV28 to TRBJ1-2; TRBD1 matches 9 bases. CDR1 is MDHEN, CDR2 SYDVKM, per germline. The CDR3 runs to 14 residues. Trimming removed 6 bases from V and 4 bases from J; junction bases left unmatched: 6. The CDR3 protein is CASSRDRDGYGYTF. The CDR3 nucleotides read TGTGCCAGCAGCCGGGACAGGGATGGCTATGGCTACACCTTC.

This CDR3 is CASSFYTGSGNTIYF. As DNA, the CDR3 is TGTGCCAGCAGCTTTTACACAGGCTCTGGAAACACCATATATTTT. The V call is TRBV5-4, the J call TRBJ1-3; possible D gene TRBD1, 5 bases. The germline CDR1 and CDR2 sequences are SGHNT and YYREEE (reference sequence). The V end lost 2 bases, the J end lost 0 bases, and 9 bases lay between the germline ends. The CDR3 sequence is 15 residues long.

This clone was found once. The V gene is TRBV13, the J gene TRBJ2-3; D remains ambiguous. The V and J ends lost 3 bases and 0 bases respectively, with 4 bases between them. Per germline, CDR1 PRHDT and CDR2 FYEKMQ (reference sequence). The CDR3 has 13 residues. This chain's CDR3 is CASSFPSTDTQYF. CDR3 sequence (DNA): TGTGCCAGCAGCTTCCCTAGCACAGATACGCAGTATTTT.

The rearrangement links TRBV9 to TRBJ1-2; D is possibly TRBD1 (6 bases). The CDR3 extends over 14 amino acids. Germline CDR1 and CDR2: SGDLS and YYNGEE. Trimming cost V 3 bases and J 7 bases, with 16 bases left between them. CDR3 DNA sequence: TGTGCCAGCAGCGCCCGGGACAAGTTATCTGGCTACACCTTC. Its translation is CASSARDKLSGYTF.

V is TRBV28 and J is TRBJ2-3, with a possible D match to TRBD2 (6 bases). The CDR3 length is 14 residues. From germline, CDR1 is MDHEN and CDR2 SYDVKM. V was pared by 1 base and J by 4 bases, with 9 bases between. Here the CDR3 reads CASSLLVAADTQYF. The CDR3 DNA reads as TGTGCCAGCAGTTTATTAGTAGCGGCAGATACGCAGTATTTT.

The chain is built from TRBV5-1 and TRBJ2-5; D remains ambiguous. The CDR3 sequence is 16 residues long. CDR1 is SGHRS and CDR2 is YFSETQ in the germline V gene. The V end lost 0 bases, the J end lost 3 bases, and 15 bases lay between the germline ends. CDR3 sequence reads: CASSLGLFASEETQYF. As DNA, the CDR3 is TGCGCCAGCAGCTTGGGTTTATTTGCGTCCGAAGAGACCCAGTACTTC.